The source of this T cell receptor (beta chain) is a study of cytomegalovirus exposure and HLA in healthy donors (dated by TCRdb to the late 2010s). With regard to the full study: According to an earlier analysis of around 600 of the donors, about 170 million T cells yielded 117 million unique TCR beta sequences and approximately 300 Gb of sequence data. The number of donors typed differed by locus, with about 629-630 for A, B, C, DRB1 and DQB1, roughly 520 for DQA1, about 610 for DPA1, and some 440 for DPB1. The study aimed to test whether cataloging public T cell receptors could reveal signatures of past pathogen exposure. Among approximately 370 genotyped donors of the cohort, an average of around 250,000 unique TCR beta nucleotide sequences was sequenced per donor, of which 15% to 20% were non-productive. Several DR-DQ haplotypes were treated as single units for association and clustering because of strong linkage in the cohort. To study patterns of TCR occurrence, a later analysis re-analyzed previously published TCR beta repertoires from 666 donors and added high-resolution HLA genotyping. In the later analysis, no new phenotypic data were used to find candidate immune exposures; instead, reliance was placed on TCR beta sequences and their occurrence across donors. Donor age, sex, ethnicity and CMV serostatus were compiled together with the repertoire data. The study combined high-throughput TCR immunosequencing, statistical association of individual TCRs with disease status, and machine learning to predict cytomegalovirus infection status. All discovery cohort repertoires had been generated on a single sequencing platform. An earlier analysis of 587 of the donors used high-throughput TCR beta sequencing to judge whether each TCR beta V gene segment behaved as functional or pseudogenic. In addition to the first cohort of 650 to 750 subjects, a separate validation cohort of 120 different subjects was used. HLA typing included class I and class II loci at four-digit resolution. A later genetic analysis took genome-wide SNP genotypes for about three fifths of the roughly 700 donors and used that subset as a discovery cohort. The genetic ancestry cluster associated with self-reported Caucasian donors included 65% to 90% of the 300 to 450 genotyped donors. Roughly 300 gigabases of sequencing data and 78 million or so unique TCR sequences were included in an early release covering under 650 HLA-typed donors. Using immunosequencing, the study profiled T cell repertoires from approximately 700 subjects and related those repertoires to cytomegalovirus serostatus.

About this clone itself: The antigen it recognizes is unknown. Qualities for individual bases were not recorded, and no much larger clone is one base off.

In total, around 600 healthy bone marrow donors made up the cohort. Cohort members were all nominally healthy when sampled, although unrecorded immune exposures were likely present. The donor tested CMV seropositive, placing the donor among the approximately 290 seropositive members of the cohort. A peripheral blood sample was provided by each donor, and peripheral blood mononuclear cells were used for TCR beta sequencing. Genomic DNA was extracted from the blood cell samples with the Qiagen DNeasy Blood Extraction Kit. Beyond this particular receptor, the publication reports: The sequencing pipeline was judged likely to have produced a cluster of highly shared sequence variants as a technical artifact. A later analysis found that TCR association rates varied across HLA loci, with DRB1 alleles showing the most associated TCRs and HLA-C alleles the fewest. Because counts were too low, 15 to 20 rarely observed V segments, including chromosome 9 orphons, were left out of the earlier analysis of 587 of the donors. A further reported finding was that TCR beta sequences accurately predicted the HLA-A and HLA-B alleles for most subjects in the first cohort. Roughly uniform sequencing depth across donors was assumed in presence/absence analyses, although this assumption may not hold. The authors suggested that the approach could potentially be extended to other disease states and immunological phenotypes. Most CMV-associated TCR beta chains appeared to be HLA-restricted in a later analysis, and the HLA associations seemed to be driven largely by CMV exposure. A few of the identified cytomegalovirus-associated TCR beta chains were confirmed in vitro to be specific for cytomegalovirus antigens. When HLA alleles, especially DR and DQ, strongly co-occurred, attributing TCR associations to individual alleles was difficult. Because the 87-base-pair reads could not distinguish some IMGT-functional V segments, including TRBV6-2 and TRBV6-3, those segments were excluded. Because some donors lacked HLA typing at each locus, the association tests relied only on the typed subset. According to a later genetic analysis, donors in an Asian-associated ancestry cluster had fewer N-insertions in productive TCRs than the roughly 670-donor mean. The cohort was sequenced for TCR beta chains only, and without alpha or paired-chain data the features that could be detected were limited. CMV serostatus was the only immune exposure information available for the cohort. At a false discovery rate of 0.05, a later analysis linked approximately 18,000 TCR beta sequences to specific HLA alleles. In the study, 150 to 200 TCR beta chains were listed as associated with cytomegalovirus. Cytomegalovirus status was reported to be diagnosed by the classifier with high specificity and sensitivity in both the original and validation cohorts. A later analysis found that HLA-associated TCR beta chains were more clonally expanded and had lower generation probabilities than equally common non-associated chains. An earlier analysis of approximately 540 of the donors showed that most TCR beta V segments appeared in productive rearrangements either about 90% or about 30% of the time, which broadly matched IMGT annotations. V-gene and J-gene trimming of TCR beta chains was associated with a missense DCLRE1C variant in a later genetic analysis, and the association was replicated in an independent cohort. According to a later analysis, parvovirus B19, influenza, CMV and Epstein-Barr virus appeared linked to several top co-occurrence clusters. Correlated functional status among segregating V segments might reflect linkage disequilibrium, but an unknown experimental factor could not be ruled out. Most TCR sequences were seen in very few donors, while some public TCRs were found in many individuals.

Counted from cysteine to phenylalanine, this CDR3 has 14 amino acids. The kept DNA is CDR3 alone, 42 bases in frame from the first base. For CDR1 and CDR2, the germline V gene (reference sequence) lists MNHNY and SVGAGI. V and J lose 4 bases and 7 bases, and a span of 14 bases separates them. The library was obtained by the immunoSEQ multiplex PCR assay. The multiplex PCR relied on a mix of 60 forward primers for TCR Vbeta segments and 13 reverse primers for TCR Jbeta segments. The CDR3 region of rearranged TCR beta genes was amplified from genomic DNA by a multiplex PCR assay. On the Illumina HiSeq System, the amplified TCR beta libraries were sequenced as 87-base-pair reads. Per the authors' processing: A later analysis counted about 82 million unique TCR beta chains across the 666 repertoires, and roughly 10 million of these chains were shared by at least two donors. To remove PCR and sequencing errors, raw reads were error-corrected and collapsed into unique sequences using a nearest-neighbor algorithm that merged closely related sequences. V, D and J gene segments were assigned by aligning CDR3 sequences to IMGT reference sequences. For a sequence to be retained, at least a six-nucleotide match to both a V gene segment and a J gene segment was required. Rearrangements were classified as productive when the CDR3 lacked stop codons and remained in frame with V and J, and all other rearrangements were classified as non-productive. CDR3 was defined according to IMGT convention as the region running from the second conserved V-encoded cysteine to the conserved J-encoded phenylalanine. Sequences without an unambiguous match to a single V gene segment were excluded from the earlier analysis of 450 to 750 of the donors. In an earlier analysis of several hundred of the donors, V segments were called functional above 56.7% productive rearrangements and were called segregating when the between-donor standard deviation exceeded 5%. A statistical classification framework was developed to diagnose cytomegalovirus status using the catalog of TCR beta chain sequences. A later analysis assigned V and J genes by comparing TCR nucleotide sequences with IMGT/GENE-DB human TR gene sequences. The TCRdist pipeline was used in a later analysis to assign CDR3 sequences and most-parsimonious VDJ recombination scenarios. In a later analysis, every TCR beta chain was defined by the combination of its CDR3 amino acid sequence and its V-gene family, and reads without a unique V-gene family were dropped. A later analysis removed 550 to 650 highly shared, low-generation-probability nucleotide sequences to deal with suspected cross-contamination and a sequencing artifact. For each public chain, a later analysis derived a clonal expansion index from normalized ranks of inferred template counts within each repertoire. Generation probabilities in a later analysis came from a VDJ recombination model fitted to out-of-frame rearrangements, and those results were checked against IGoR. In a later analysis, TCR-TCR, TCR-HLA and TCR-CMV co-occurrence was scored with hypergeometric tests, and a repertoire-size bias correction was applied to TCR pairs. False discovery rates were estimated in a later analysis by permuting HLA or CMV assignments 20 times. In a later analysis, co-occurring TCRs were grouped using DBSCAN, and TCRdist sequence similarity was added for clustering within HLA-allele-positive subsets. Co-occurrence clustering excluded repertoires with fewer than 30,000 or more than 120,000 public chains, plus five with anomalous nucleotide sharing. TCRdb limited this immuneACCESS table to in-frame rearrangements with V and J called. A share of clones is missing; checked studies link under half to unresolved V genes, and the rest is unexplained. Clone size and V and J calls were adopted from that table, with D and trimming inferred from the DNA. This sample has approximately 200,000 clones in its table, and roughly four fifths of those were observed once. The ten largest clones capture around 1.9% of the sample.

Input material: PBMCs. This TCR was sampled from a woman aged 18 to 35 in good health and CMV-seropositive. Here the chain combines TRBV6-6 and TRBJ1-5; TRBD1 is a weak D gene call, 5 bases matching. CDR3 loop: CASSLRRDGQPQHF. The DNA sequence follows: TGTGCCAGCAGTTTGAGGAGGGACGGACAGCCCCAGCATTTT.